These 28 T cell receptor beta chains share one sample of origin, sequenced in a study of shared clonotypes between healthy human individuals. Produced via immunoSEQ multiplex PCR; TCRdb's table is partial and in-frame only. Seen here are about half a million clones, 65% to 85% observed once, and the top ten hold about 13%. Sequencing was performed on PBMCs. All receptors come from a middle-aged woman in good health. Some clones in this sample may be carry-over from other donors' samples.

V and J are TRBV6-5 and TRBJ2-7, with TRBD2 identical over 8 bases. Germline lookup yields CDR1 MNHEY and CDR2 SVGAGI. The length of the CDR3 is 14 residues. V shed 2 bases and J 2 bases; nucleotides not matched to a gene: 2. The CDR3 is CASSYRREAYEQYF. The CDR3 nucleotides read TGTGCCAGCAGTTACCGGCGGGAGGCCTACGAGCAGTACTTC.

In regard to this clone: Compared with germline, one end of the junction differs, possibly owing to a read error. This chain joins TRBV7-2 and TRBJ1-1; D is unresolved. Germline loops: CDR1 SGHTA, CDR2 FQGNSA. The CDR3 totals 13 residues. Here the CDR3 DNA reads TGTGCTAGCAGCTTCGGCTCGAACATTGAAGCTTTCTTT. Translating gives CASSFGSNIEAFF.

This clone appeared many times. The CDR3: CAWSRGQGLVEEQYF. As DNA, the CDR3 is TGTGCCTGGAGTCGAGGACAGGGACTAGTAGAGGAGCAGTACTTC. The gene calls are TRBV30 and TRBJ2-5; possibly TRBD1 or TRBD2 for D (8 bases each). The V gene lost 2 bases and the J gene lost 11 bases, with 24 bases spanning the gap. Germline assignment: CDR1 GTSNPN and CDR2 SVGIG (reference sequence). This CDR3 spans 15 amino acids.

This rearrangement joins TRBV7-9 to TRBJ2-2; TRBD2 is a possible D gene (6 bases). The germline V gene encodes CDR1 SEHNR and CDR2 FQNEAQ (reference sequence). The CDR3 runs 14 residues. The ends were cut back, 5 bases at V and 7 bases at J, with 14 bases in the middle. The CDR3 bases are TGTGCCAGCAGCCCCCTGCTGGGGGGCGGGGAGCTGTTTTTT. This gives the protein CASSPLLGGGELFF.

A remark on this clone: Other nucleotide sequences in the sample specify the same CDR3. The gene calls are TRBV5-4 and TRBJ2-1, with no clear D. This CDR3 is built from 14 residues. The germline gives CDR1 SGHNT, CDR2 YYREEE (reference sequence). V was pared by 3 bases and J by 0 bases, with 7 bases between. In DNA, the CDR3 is TGTGCCAGCAGCTCCTCCGGCTCCTACAATGAGCAGTTCTTC. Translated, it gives CASSSSGSYNEQFF.

Here the CDR3 DNA reads TGCGCCAGCAGCCAAGATTACAATGAGCAGTTCTTC. This sequence encodes CASSQDYNEQFF. The chain joins TRBV4-1 to TRBJ2-1; D gene uncertain. V shed 0 bases and J shed 4 bases, with 1 base lying between them. This CDR3 region has 12 residues. Germline lookup yields CDR1 MGHRA and CDR2 YSYEKL.

The CDR3 DNA follows: TGTGCCAGCAGTTTATGGGTTGGTAATGAAAAACTGTTTTTT. It yields the protein CASSLWVGNEKLFF. The V call is TRBV28, the J call TRBJ1-4; unclear D gene. This CDR3 region has 14 residues. The germline gives CDR1 MDHEN, CDR2 SYDVKM. V lost 0 bases and J lost 4, with 6 bases in between.

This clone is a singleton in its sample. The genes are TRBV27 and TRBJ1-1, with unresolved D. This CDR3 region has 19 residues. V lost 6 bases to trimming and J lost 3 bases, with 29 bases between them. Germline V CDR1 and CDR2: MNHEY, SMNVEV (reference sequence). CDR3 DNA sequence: TGTGCCAGCAGCCCTATTAAAATGGGTGGTGGCTTTGGAGACACTGAAGCTTTCTTT. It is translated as CASSPIKMGGGFGDTEAFF.

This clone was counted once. CDR3 residues: CASSQVGQGAYEQYF. The CDR3 DNA sequence: TGTGCCAGCAGCCAAGTCGGACAGGGGGCGTACGAGCAGTACTTC. The chain links TRBV4-2 to TRBJ2-7, with 11 bases aligning to TRBD1. Trimming removed 1 base from V and 4 bases from J; junction bases left unmatched: 3. Germline CDR1 and CDR2: LGHNA and YNFKEQ. The CDR3 runs 15 residues.

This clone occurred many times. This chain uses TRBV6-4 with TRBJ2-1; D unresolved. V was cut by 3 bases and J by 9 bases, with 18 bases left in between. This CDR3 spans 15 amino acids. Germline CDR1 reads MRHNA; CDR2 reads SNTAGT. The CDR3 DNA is TGTGCCAGCAGTGATCGGTTGGACGAGCCTACTGAGCAGTTCTTC. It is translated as CASSDRLDEPTEQFF.

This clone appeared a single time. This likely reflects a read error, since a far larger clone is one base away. CDR3 region: CANSLLQGAGTEAFF. The CDR3, as DNA: TGTGCCAACAGCTTATTACAGGGGGCTGGGACTGAAGCTTTCTTT. The V gene is TRBV5-6, the J gene TRBJ1-1; 9 bases line up with TRBD1. CDR1 is SGHDT, CDR2 YYEEEE, per germline. This CDR3 is built from 15 residues.

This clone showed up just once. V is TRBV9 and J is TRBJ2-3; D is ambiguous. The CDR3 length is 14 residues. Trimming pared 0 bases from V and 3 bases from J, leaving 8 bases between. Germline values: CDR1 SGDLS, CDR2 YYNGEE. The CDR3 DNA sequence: TGTGCCAGCAGCGTAGGGCAGGAAACAGATACGCAGTATTTT. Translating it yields CASSVGQETDTQYF.

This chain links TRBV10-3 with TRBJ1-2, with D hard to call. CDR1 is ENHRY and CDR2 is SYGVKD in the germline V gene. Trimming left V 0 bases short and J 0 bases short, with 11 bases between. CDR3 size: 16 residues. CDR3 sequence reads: CAISESGGQANYGYTF. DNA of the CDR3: TGTGCCATCAGTGAGTCGGGAGGGCAAGCTAACTATGGCTACACCTTC.

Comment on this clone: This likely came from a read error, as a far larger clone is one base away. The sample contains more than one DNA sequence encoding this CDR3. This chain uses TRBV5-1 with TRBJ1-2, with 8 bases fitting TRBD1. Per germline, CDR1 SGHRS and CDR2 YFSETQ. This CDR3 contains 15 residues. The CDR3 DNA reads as TGCGCCAGCAGCCCGAGACCAGGGGGCAGAGATGGCTACACCTTT. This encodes CASSPRPGGRDGYTF.

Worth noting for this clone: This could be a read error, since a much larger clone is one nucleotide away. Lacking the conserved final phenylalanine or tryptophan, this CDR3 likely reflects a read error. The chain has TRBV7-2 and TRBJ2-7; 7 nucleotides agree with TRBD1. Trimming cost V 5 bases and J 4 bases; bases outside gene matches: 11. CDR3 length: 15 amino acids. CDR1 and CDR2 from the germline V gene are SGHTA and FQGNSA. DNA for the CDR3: TGTGCCAGCAGCCTCCGACAGGGAAGGGCTTACGAGCAGTACCTC. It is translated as CASSLRQGRAYEQYL.

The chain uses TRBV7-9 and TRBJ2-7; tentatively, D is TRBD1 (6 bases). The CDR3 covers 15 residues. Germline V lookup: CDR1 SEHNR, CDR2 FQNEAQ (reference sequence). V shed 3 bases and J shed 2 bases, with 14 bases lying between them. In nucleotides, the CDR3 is TGTGCCAGCAGCTTTGGCTCCGCAGGGGCCTACGAGCAGTACTTC. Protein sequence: CASSFGSAGAYEQYF.

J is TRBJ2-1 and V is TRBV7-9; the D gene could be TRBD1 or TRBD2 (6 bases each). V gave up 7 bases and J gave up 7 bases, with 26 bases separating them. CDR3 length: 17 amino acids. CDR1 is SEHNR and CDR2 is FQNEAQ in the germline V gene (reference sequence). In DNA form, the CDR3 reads TGTGCCAGCAACAACAACGAGGGGGGACCCATGAGTAATGAGCAGTTCTTC. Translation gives CASNNNEGGPMSNEQFF.

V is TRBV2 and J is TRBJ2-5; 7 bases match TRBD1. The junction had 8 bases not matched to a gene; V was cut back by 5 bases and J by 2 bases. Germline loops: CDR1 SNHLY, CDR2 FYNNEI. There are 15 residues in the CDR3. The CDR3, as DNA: TGTGCCAGCAGTCGGGACAGTCGGACGCAAGAGACCCAGTACTTC. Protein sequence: CASSRDSRTQETQYF.

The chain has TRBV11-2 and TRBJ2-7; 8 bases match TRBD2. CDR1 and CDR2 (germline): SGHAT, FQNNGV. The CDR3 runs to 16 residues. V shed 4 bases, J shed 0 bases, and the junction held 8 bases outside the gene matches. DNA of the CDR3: TGTGCCAGCAGCTACTGGCCAGCGGGAGTCTCCTACGAGCAGTACTTC. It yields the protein CASSYWPAGVSYEQYF.

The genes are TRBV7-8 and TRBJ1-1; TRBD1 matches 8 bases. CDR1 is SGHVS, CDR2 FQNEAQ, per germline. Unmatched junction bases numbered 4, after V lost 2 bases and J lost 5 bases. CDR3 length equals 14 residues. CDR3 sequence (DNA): TGTGCCAGCAGCTTACTACAGGGGGGTACTGAAGCTTTCTTT. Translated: CASSLLQGGTEAFF.

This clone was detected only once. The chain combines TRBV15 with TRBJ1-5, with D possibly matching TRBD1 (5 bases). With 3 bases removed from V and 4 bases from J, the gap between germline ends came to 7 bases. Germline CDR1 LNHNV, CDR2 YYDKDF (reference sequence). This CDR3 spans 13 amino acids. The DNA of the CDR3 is TGTGCCACCAGCAGGGACACAAATCAGCCCCAGCATTTT. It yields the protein CATSRDTNQPQHF.

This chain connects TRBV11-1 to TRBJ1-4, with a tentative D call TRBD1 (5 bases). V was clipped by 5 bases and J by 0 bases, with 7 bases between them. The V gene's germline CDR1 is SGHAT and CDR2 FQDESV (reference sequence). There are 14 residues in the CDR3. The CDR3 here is CASSPTATNEKLFF. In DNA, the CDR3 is TGTGCCAGCAGCCCGACAGCAACTAATGAAAAACTGTTTTTT. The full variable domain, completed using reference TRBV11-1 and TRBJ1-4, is EAEVAQSPRYKITEKSQAVAFWCDPISGHATLYWYRQILGQGPELLVQFQDESVVDDSQLPKDRFSAERLKGVDSTLKIQPAELGDSAMYLCASSPTATNEKLFFGSGTQLSVL.

The CDR3 loop is CATSTSPRLDRGTQYF. The CDR3 nucleotides are TGTGCCACCAGCACCTCCCCGCGGCTCGATCGGGGGACCCAGTACTTC. This chain uses TRBV15 with TRBJ2-5; tentatively, D is TRBD2 (5 bases). There are 16 residues in the CDR3. V was cut by 4 bases and J by 7 bases, with 22 bases left in between. The germline V gene has CDR1 LNHNV and CDR2 YYDKDF (reference sequence).

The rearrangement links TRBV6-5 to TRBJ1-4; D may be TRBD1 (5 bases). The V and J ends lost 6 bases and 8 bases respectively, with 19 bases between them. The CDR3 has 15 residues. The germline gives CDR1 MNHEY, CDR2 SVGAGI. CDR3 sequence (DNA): TGTGCCAGCAGCCGCTCCAGGGCAAGCCGGGAAAAACTGTTTTTT. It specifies CASSRSRASREKLFF.

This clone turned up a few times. Here the CDR3 reads CASSSGDRGYTEAFF. In nucleotides, the CDR3 is TGTGCCAGCAGCAGCGGGGACAGAGGGTACACTGAAGCTTTCTTT. This chain links TRBV5-4 with TRBJ1-1; 7 bases agree with TRBD1. In germline, CDR1 is SGHNT, CDR2 YYREEE (reference sequence). The CDR3 extends over 15 amino acids. Trimming cost V 4 bases and J 3 bases; bases outside gene matches: 9.

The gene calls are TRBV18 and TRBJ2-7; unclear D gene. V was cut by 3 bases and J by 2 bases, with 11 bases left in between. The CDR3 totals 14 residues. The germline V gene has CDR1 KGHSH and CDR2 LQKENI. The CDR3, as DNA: TGTGCCAGCTCACCTCCTGGACGGCCCTACGAGCAGTACTTC. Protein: CASSPPGRPYEQYF.

The CDR3 is CASSSGPFTDTQYF. CDR3 nucleotide sequence: TGTGCCAGCAGCTCGGGACCATTCACAGATACGCAGTATTTT. The chain has TRBV11-2 and TRBJ2-3, with D tentatively TRBD1 or TRBD2 (5 bases each). The CDR3 has 14 residues. V dropped 4 bases and J dropped 2 bases, with 10 bases sitting between them. CDR1 is SGHAT and CDR2 is FQNNGV in the germline V gene.

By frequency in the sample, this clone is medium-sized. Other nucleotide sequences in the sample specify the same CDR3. CDR3 loop: CAIRLYANTEAFF. The CDR3 DNA sequence: TGTGCCATCAGACTGTACGCGAACACTGAAGCTTTCTTT. The rearrangement links TRBV10-3 to TRBJ1-1; D not certain. V was shortened by 6 bases and J by 1 base, with 9 bases between the two germline ends. The CDR3 is 13 amino acids. Per the germline V gene, CDR1 is ENHRY and CDR2 is SYGVKD.